These T cell receptor beta chains were read from a single sample in a study of early stage breast cancer tumors. The repertoire was sequenced with immunoSEQ multiplex PCR; TCRdb's copy has only in-frame clones and lacks some. The sample includes 65,000 to 75,000 clones, approximately 80% of them seen just once. Sequencing was done on a sample of blood. The receptors stem from a person aged 40 to 50 with breast cancer. CDR3s include the opening cysteine and the closing phenylalanine or tryptophan.

V gene | CDR3 protein
TRBV9 | CASSPTSGSLREQFF
TRBV28 | CASSFGLRDTQYF
TRBV27 | CASTYRAGYIQYF
TRBV7-8 | CASSPREWRGYTF
TRBV6-5 | CASSYLGSGETQYF
TRBV2 | CASSKGILNTEAFF
TRBV12-5 | CASGGGTEAFF
TRBV5-1 | CASTTSGATDTQYF
TRBV19 | CASSIEPGPYEQYF
TRBV28 | CASISSGGRTEAFF
TRBV28 | CASSLIQTNQPQHF
TRBV7-2 | CASSGGTTYEQYF
TRBV28 | CASSTWDTPGTEAFF
TRBV11-2 | CASSKTGLLQFF
TRBV28 | CASSPFRDRYNEQFF
TRBV7-9 | CASSFWDEQFF
TRBV7-2 | CASSLGLAEAGANVLTF
TRBV12-5 | CASGTLPSGNNEQFF
TRBV4-1 | CASSQKLDAARRGSSRVFF
TRBV10-3 | CAITRNGDTEAFF
TRBV18 | CASSPMGVADTQYF
TRBV5-4 | CASSLKKPNYGYTF
TRBV4-1 | CASSHPRTSGSDEQFF
TRBV5-1 | CASSPYQDGYTF
TRBV12-5 | CASGADSFGNQPQHF